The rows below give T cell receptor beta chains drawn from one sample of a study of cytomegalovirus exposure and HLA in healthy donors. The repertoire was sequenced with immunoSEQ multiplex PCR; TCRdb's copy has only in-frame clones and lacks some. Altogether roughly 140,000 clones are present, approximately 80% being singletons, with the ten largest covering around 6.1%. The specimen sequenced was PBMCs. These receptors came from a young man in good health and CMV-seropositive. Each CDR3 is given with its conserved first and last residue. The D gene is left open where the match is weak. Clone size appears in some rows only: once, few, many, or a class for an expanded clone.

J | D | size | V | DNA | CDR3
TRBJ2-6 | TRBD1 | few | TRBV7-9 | TGTTCCAGCAGCTTATCCTTAGGGGGCGCGGAGGGGGCCAACGTCCTGACTTTC | CSSSLSLGGAEGANVLTF
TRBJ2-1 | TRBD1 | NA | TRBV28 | TGTGCCAGCAGTTCGAAAATCACAGGGGTCGAGCAGTTCTTC | CASSSKITGVEQFF
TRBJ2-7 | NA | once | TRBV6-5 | TGTGCCAGCAGTCCGCTCCGGGGGACTCCCTACGAGCAGTACTTC | CASSPLRGTPYEQYF
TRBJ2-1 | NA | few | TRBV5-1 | TGCGCCAGCAGCCTAATGCCGGGAAGGAATGAGCAGTTCTTC | CASSLMPGRNEQFF
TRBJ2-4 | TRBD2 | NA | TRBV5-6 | TGTGCCAGCAGCTCGTACGGGAGCGGGGGAAACAGTCAGTACTTC | CASSSYGSGGNSQYF
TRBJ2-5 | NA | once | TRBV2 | TGTGCCAGCAGTGAATCAATATATTTGGACACCACGTACCAAGAGACCCAGTACTTC | CASSESIYLDTTYQETQYF
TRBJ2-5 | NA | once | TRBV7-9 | TGTGCCAGCAGCTTAGCGAACCTAGTCAAGACCCAGTACTTC | CASSLANLVKTQYF
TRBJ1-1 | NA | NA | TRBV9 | TGTGCCAGCAGTCTTTCGAACACTGAAGCTTTCTTT | CASSLSNTEAFF
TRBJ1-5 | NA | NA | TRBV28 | TGTGCCAGCAGTTTCCCTCCCAGCAATCAGCCCCAGCATTTT | CASSFPPSNQPQHF
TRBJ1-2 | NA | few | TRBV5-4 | TGTGCCAGCAGCTTTAAAGCAGGCGGGAAGGGCTACACCTTC | CASSFKAGGKGYTF
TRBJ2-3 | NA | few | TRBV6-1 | TGTGCCAGCAGTGGACAATATGGTCCAGATACGCAGTATTTT | CASSGQYGPDTQYF
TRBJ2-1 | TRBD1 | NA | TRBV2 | TGTGCCAGCAGAGCCGGGACAGGGGGGAATGAGCAGTTCTTC | CASRAGTGGNEQFF
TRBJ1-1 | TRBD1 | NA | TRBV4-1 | TGCGCCAGCAGCCAAATACCGACAGGGCGAACTGAAGCTTTCTTT | CASSQIPTGRTEAFF
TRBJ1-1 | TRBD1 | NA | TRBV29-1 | TGCAGCGTTCTCGGGACAGGTGTATCCCTGGGAGCTTTCTTT | CSVLGTGVSLGAFF
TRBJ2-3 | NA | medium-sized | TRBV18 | TGTGCCAGCTCACCGGGCGGGGTCGGCACAGATACGCAGTATTTT | CASSPGGVGTDTQYF
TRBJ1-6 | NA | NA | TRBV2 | TGTGCCAGCAGTGACTGGAGGGCTAGTTCACCCCTCCACTTT | CASSDWRASSPLHF
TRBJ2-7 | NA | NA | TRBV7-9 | TGTGCCAGCAGCTTAGGACGGACGGCGGACTACGAGCAGTACTTC | CASSLGRTADYEQYF
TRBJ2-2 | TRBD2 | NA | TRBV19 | TGTGCCAGTAGTGTTGGGACTAGCTCGACCGACACCGGGGAGCTGTTTTTT | CASSVGTSSTDTGELFF
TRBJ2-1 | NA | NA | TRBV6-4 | TGTGCCAGCAGTGACCGGGATTTGGGTGAGCAGTTCTTC | CASSDRDLGEQFF
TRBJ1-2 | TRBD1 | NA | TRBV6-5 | TGTGCCAGCAGTAGGACAGGCCCGACTAACTATGGCTACACCTTC | CASSRTGPTNYGYTF
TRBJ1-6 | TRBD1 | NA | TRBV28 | TGTGCCAGCAACCCGGGACAGGGGCTTTGGGTCCTCCACTTT | CASNPGQGLWVLHF
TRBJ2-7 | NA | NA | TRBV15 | TGTGCCACCAGCAGCCCCCCGGGTCTCGAGCAGTACTTC | CATSSPPGLEQYF
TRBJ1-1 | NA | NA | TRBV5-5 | TGTGCCAGCAGCTTGAGAGGTAACACTGAAGCTTTCTTT | CASSLRGNTEAFF
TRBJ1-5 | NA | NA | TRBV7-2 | TGTGCCAGCAGCTTGCGTGCAGGGAATCAGCCCCAGCATTTT | CASSLRAGNQPQHF
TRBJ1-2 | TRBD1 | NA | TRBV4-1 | TGCGCCAGCAGCCGGGACGACAGGGGCGATGGCTACACCTTC | CASSRDDRGDGYTF
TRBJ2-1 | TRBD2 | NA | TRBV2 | TGTGCCAGCAGTGAAGTGGAAGGGGGGGGACTAGCTCTCTGGGGGTTATACAATGAGCAGTTCTTC | CASSEVEGGGLALWGLYNEQFF
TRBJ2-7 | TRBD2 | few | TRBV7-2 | TGTGCCAGCAGCCTCGCCGCTAGCGGGGTGGTCTACGAGCAGTACTTC | CASSLAASGVVYEQYF
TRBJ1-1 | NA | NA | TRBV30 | TGTGCCTGGAGTCTACGGGGGATAGGGAACACTGAAGCTTTCTTT | CAWSLRGIGNTEAFF
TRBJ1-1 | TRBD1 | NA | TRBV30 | TGTGCCTGGAGTGGAACACAGGGGGTTAAGGGTGAAGCTTTCTTT | CAWSGTQGVKGEAFF
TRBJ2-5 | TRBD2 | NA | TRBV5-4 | TGTGCCAGCAGACCCGGGACTAGCGAGGGGGGGACCCAGTACTTC | CASRPGTSEGGTQYF
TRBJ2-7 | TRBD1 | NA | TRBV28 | TGTGCCAGCAGTTTTATGACAGGGACCTACGAGCAGTACTTC | CASSFMTGTYEQYF
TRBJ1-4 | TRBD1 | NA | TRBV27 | TGTGCCAGCAGCCTCCTGACAGGGATTAATGAAAAACTGTTTTTT | CASSLLTGINEKLFF
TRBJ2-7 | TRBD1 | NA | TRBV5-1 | TGCGCCAGCAGCTTTGGGACAGGGCCCTACGAGCAGTACTTC | CASSFGTGPYEQYF
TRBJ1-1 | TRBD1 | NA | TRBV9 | TGTGCCAGCAGCCCACGACAGGGGCTAGTTATCTCCACTGAAGCTTTCTTT | CASSPRQGLVISTEAFF
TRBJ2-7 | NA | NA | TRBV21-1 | TGTGCCAGCAGGGGAGTGGTCCCAACCTACGAGCAGTACTTC | CASRGVVPTYEQYF
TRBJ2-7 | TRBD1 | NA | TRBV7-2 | TGTGCCAGCAGCTTTACCGGGACAGCCTACGAGCAGTACTTC | CASSFTGTAYEQYF
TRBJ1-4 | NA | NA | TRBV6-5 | TGTGCCAGCAGCCAAAACGACAGGTCTAATGAAAAACTGTTTTTT | CASSQNDRSNEKLFF
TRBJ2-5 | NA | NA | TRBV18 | TGTGCCAGCTCATGGGCCCGTTTTGAGACCCAGTACTTC | CASSWARFETQYF
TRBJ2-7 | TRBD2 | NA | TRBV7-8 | TGTGCCAGCAGCTCGGGACTAGCGGGAGGGCTGTACGACGAGCAGTACTTC | CASSSGLAGGLYDEQYF
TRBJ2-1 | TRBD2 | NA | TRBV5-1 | TGCGCCAGCAGCTGGACTAGCGGGACTTACAATGAGCAGTTCTTC | CASSWTSGTYNEQFF
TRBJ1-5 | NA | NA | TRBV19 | TGTGCCAGTAGGCGAATAGCGGGCAATCAGCCCCAGCATTTT | CASRRIAGNQPQHF
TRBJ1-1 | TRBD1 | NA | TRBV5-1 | TGCGCCAGCAGCCGGTCGTGGGACAGTGAAGCTTTCTTT | CASSRSWDSEAFF
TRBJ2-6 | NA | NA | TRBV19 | TGTGCCAGTAGGCCACCAGGAACTGGGGCCAACGTCCTGACTTTC | CASRPPGTGANVLTF
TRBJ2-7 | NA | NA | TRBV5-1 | TGCGCCAGCAGCTTGGAGGCAGGGGTCTACGAGCAGTACTTC | CASSLEAGVYEQYF
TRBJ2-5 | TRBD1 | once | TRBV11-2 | TGTGCCAGCAGCTTGGACAGGGGTGGACAAGAGACCCAGTACTTC | CASSLDRGGQETQYF
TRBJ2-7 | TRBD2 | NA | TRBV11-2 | TGTGCCAGCAGCTTCGGAAATCGACTAGCCTCTTACGAGCAGTACTTC | CASSFGNRLASYEQYF
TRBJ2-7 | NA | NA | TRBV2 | TGTGCCAGCAGTGAAATTAACTACGAGCAGTACTTC | CASSEINYEQYF
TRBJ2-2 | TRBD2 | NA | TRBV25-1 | TGTGCCAGCAGAGGACTAGCGGGGGGGATGGGGGACACCGGGGAGCTGTTTTTT | CASRGLAGGMGDTGELFF
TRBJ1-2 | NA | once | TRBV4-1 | TGCGCCAGCAGCCACCCAGGGGCTAACTATGGCTACACCTTC | CASSHPGANYGYTF
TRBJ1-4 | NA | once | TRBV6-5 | TGTGCCAGCAGTTACTCGACAGGAACAAATGAAAAACTGTTTTTT | CASSYSTGTNEKLFF
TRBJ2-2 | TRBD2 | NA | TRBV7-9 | TGTGCCAGCAGAACGGGACTAACGAACACCGGGGAGCTGTTTTTT | CASRTGLTNTGELFF
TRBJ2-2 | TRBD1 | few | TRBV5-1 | TGCGCCAGCAGCTTCCCGGGACAGGGATTCACCGGGGAGCTGTTTTTT | CASSFPGQGFTGELFF
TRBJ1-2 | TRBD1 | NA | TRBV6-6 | TGTGCCAGCAGAGAGAGGACAGGAGCTAACTATGGCTACACCTTC | CASRERTGANYGYTF
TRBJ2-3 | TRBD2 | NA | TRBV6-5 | TGTGCCAGCTCATTAGCGGGAGTCTCAGATACGCAGTATTTT | CASSLAGVSDTQYF